This TCR beta chain emerged from a study of blood T cell repertoires in COVID-19. Study-level background: From the United States, Italy and Spain came samples of acute and convalescent COVID-19. In each case, the material was cDNA or gDNA derived from T cells, B-cell-depleted T cells, or PBMCs.

This CDR3 is 15 amino acids long. In germline, CDR1 is LNHDA, CDR2 SQIVND (reference sequence). V lost 5 bases and J lost 6; bases outside the gene matches: 9. Authors' data handling: Reference gene primer amplification gave nucleated cell count estimates. Sequencing was performed with immunoSEQ multiplex PCR; in TCRdb, only in-frame clones are kept and a portion is missing. Clone size and V and J calls were adopted from that table, with D and trimming inferred from the DNA. Of about 240,000 clones listed, roughly 86% are singletons. The chain recombines TRBV19 with TRBJ2-2, with 7 bases fitting TRBD1. This clonotype was obtained from a man older than 75 with acute or convalescent COVID-19. Sequencing input: peripheral blood. CDR3 sequence: CASSDDRAGPGELFF. Here the CDR3 DNA reads TGTGCCAGTAGTGATGACAGGGCGGGTCCCGGGGAGCTGTTTTTT.